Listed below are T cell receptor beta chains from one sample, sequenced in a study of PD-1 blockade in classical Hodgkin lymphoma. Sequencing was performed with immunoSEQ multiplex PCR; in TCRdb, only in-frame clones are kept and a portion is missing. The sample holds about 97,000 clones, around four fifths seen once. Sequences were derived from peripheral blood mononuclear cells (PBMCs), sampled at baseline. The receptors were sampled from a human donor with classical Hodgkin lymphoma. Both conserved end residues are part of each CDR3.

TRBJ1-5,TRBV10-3,CAISESTGGRQPQHF
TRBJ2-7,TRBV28,CASSLGAGVQYF
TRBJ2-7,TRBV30,CAWSVGGSSYEQYF
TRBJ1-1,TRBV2,CASSSGTGLDTEAFF
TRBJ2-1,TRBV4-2,CASSQVQSRGFYNEQFF
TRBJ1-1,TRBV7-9,CASSLDITNTEAFF
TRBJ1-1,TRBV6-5,CASATWGGTEAFF
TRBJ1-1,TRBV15,CATSREWPGQGFHTEAFF
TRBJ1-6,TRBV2,CASSDNRLRDNSPLHF
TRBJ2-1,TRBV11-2,CASSQRQGAGNEQFF
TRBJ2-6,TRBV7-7,CASSPGQGTSGANVLTF
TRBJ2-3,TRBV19,CASSWSGASTDTQYF
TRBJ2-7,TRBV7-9,CASSSTGSPTSWQYF
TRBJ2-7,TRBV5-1,CASSLDGTTREQYF
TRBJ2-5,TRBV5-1,CASSLQQETQYF
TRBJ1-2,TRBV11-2,CASSLEGYGYTF
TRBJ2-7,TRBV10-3,CAISEDSYEQYF
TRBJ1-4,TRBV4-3,CASSHLDEKLFF
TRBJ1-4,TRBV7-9,CASSSGTANEKLFF
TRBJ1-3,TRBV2,CAGSGQGPRSGNTIYF
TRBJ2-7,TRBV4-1,CASSFTPGTSYEQYF
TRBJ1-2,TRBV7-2,CASSPGSGRVSYGYTF
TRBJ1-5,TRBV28,CASSSRGPQHF
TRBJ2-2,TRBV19,CASSTRTENGELFF
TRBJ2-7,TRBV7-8,CASSRRWEQYF
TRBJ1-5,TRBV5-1,CASSLDGGRHQPQHF
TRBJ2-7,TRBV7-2,CASSSASGQDQYF
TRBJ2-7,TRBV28,CASSLAGAYEQYF
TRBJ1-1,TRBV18,CASSPYEGMGTEAFF
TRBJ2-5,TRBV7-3,CASSLSSGAAETQYF
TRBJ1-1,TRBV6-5,CASSEAMVYKFNF
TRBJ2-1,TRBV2,CASKGASHNEQFF
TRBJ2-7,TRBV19,CASSPGQGHVPEQYF
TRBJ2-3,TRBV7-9,CASSLYATASTDTQYF
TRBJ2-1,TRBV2,CASSDKRGQYNEQFF
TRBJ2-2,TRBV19,CASSKAAGGELFF
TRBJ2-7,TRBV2,CASSSETRSKEQYF
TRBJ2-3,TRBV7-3,CASSPGTDTQYF
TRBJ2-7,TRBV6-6,CASSYSGTGIYEQYF
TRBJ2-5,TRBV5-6,CASSLLWRETQYF
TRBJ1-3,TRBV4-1,CASSAKQGPGNTIYF